This T cell receptor (delta chain) appears in the sequencing data of a study of gamma-delta T cells after stem cell transplantation (dated by TCRdb to between 2015 and 2016). Worth noting for this clone: Its antigen is unknown. This DNA translates differently at residue 16 from the TCRdb protein, which is that of a much larger clone; a read error is likely, and the protein shown is the DNA's own translation.

The germline V gene (reference sequence) supplies CDR1 TVYSNPD and CDR2 GDNSRS. The CDR3 starts with the cysteine, ends with the phenylalanine, and has 18 residues. Only CDR3 DNA remains: 54 bases, in frame from the first base. Library generation was performed with RT-PCR. Sequencing instrument: Illumina MiSeq. TCRdb reran clone calling on the public reads with CATT; rows sharing one DNA sequence were then combined. This sample is represented by roughly 1,200 delta-chain clones; approximately 2.4% of them were singletons. Of the sample, roughly 45% is held by the ten largest clones. Sequencing was performed on gamma-delta T cells. The chain is encoded by TRDV3 joined to TRDJ1; TRDD3 matches 11 bases in the middle. The source is a human donor. It is not recorded whose cells these are; they may come from a transplant donor. The nucleotide sequence is TGTGCCTTTACCCTGACCGCCGCTGGGGGATACAGTACCGATAAACCCATCTTT. This sequence encodes CAFTLTAAGGYSTDKPIF. Joined to the reference TRDV3 and TRDJ1 proteins, this CDR3 gives the full variable domain: CDKVTQSSPDQTVASGSEVVLLCTYDTVYSNPDLFWYRIRPDYSFQFVFYGDNSRSEGADFTQGRFSVKHILTQKAFHLVISPVRTEDSATYYCAFTLTAAGGYSTDKPIFGKGTRVTVEP.